Shown below are 23 T cell receptor beta chains from a single sample sequenced in a study of cytomegalovirus exposure and HLA in healthy donors. The primer mix had 60 Vbeta and 13 Jbeta primers. Sequenced by immunoSEQ multiplex PCR; TCRdb stores in-frame clones only, minus some. The table has 100,000 to 150,000 clones, 55% to 75% seen once. The source material was PBMCs. The receptors derive from a man between 25 and 39 years old in good health and CMV-seropositive.

This clone was seen a handful of times. The rearrangement joins TRBV5-6 to TRBJ2-3; tentative D call: TRBD1 (6 bases). From germline, CDR1 is SGHDT and CDR2 YYEEEE. CDR3 size: 16 residues. V gave up 0 bases and J gave up 4 bases, with 15 bases separating them. Here the CDR3 reads CASSLADSQGPDTQYF. In nucleotides, the CDR3 is TGTGCCAGCAGCTTGGCAGATTCACAGGGTCCAGATACGCAGTATTTT.

Only a few counts were recorded for this clone. The gene calls are TRBV7-8 and TRBJ2-3; 9 nucleotides agree with TRBD1. Per the germline V gene, CDR1 is SGHVS and CDR2 is FQNEAQ. CDR3 length: 20 residues. J gave up 4 bases and V 0 bases, and 17 bases lay outside the gene matches. Here the CDR3 reads CASSLAQAYRQGVVADTQYF. CDR3 nucleotide sequence: TGTGCCAGCAGCTTAGCCCAGGCGTATAGACAGGGGGTGGTGGCAGATACGCAGTATTTT.

This clone came up once. J is TRBJ2-1 and V is TRBV6-4; the D gene is possibly TRBD1 (5 bases). There are 14 residues in the CDR3. CDR1 MRHNA and CDR2 SNTAGT come from the germline V gene. The V gene lost 6 bases and the J gene lost 0 bases, with 9 bases spanning the gap. CDR3 coding DNA: TGTGCCAGCAGCCGAAGGGGCTCCTACAATGAGCAGTTCTTC. This codes for CASSRRGSYNEQFF.

This clone was recorded once. The chain has TRBV6-6 and TRBJ2-2, with TRBD1 matching 8 bases. CDR1 and CDR2 (germline): MNHNY, SVGAGI (reference sequence). V shed 4 bases, J shed 4 bases, and the junction held 5 bases outside the gene matches. This CDR3 is 15 amino acids long. CDR3 residues: CASSFRQGSTGELFF. DNA of the CDR3: TGTGCCAGCAGTTTCCGACAGGGGTCCACCGGGGAGCTGTTTTTT.

V is TRBV29-1 and J is TRBJ2-5; tentative D call: TRBD1 (6 bases). Germline lookup yields CDR1 SQVTM and CDR2 ANQGSEA. V was trimmed by 6 bases and J by 1 base, leaving 12 bases between them. This CDR3 has 13 residues. CDR3 amino acids: CSVARDTQETQYF. CDR3 sequence (DNA): TGCAGCGTGGCCCGGGACACCCAAGAGACCCAGTACTTC. The variable domain in full, with the rest retrieved from reference TRBV29-1 and TRBJ2-5, is SAVISQKPSRDICQRGTSLTIQCQVDSQVTMMFWYRQQPGQSLTLIATANQGSEATYESGFVIDKFPISRPNLTFSTLTVSNMSPEDSSIYLCSVARDTQETQYFGPGTRLLVL.

This clone is a singleton in its sample. V usage is TRBV2 and J usage is TRBJ2-5; maybe TRBD2 (5 bases). This CDR3 spans 13 amino acids. Germline CDR1 and CDR2: SNHLY and FYNNEI. Trimming pared 4 bases from V and 4 bases from J, leaving 10 bases between. As DNA, the CDR3 is TGTGCCAGCAGTGGAACTGGGAGAGAGACCCAGTACTTC. Encoded protein: CASSGTGRETQYF. The full variable domain, with the rest looked up from reference TRBV2 and TRBJ2-5, is EPEVTQTPSHQVTQMGQEVILRCVPISNHLYFYWYRQILGQKVEFLVSFYNNEISEKSEIFDDQFSVERPDGSNFTLKIRSTKLEDSAMYFCASSGTGRETQYFGPGTRLLVL.

This clone was seen more than once but under ten times. The rearrangement uses TRBV18 and TRBJ1-3, with D perhaps matching TRBD1 (6 bases). Trimming removed 1 base from V and 0 bases from J, with 13 bases in between. This CDR3 is 17 amino acids long. Per germline, CDR1 KGHSH and CDR2 LQKENI. CDR3 coding DNA: TGTGCCAGCTCACCACTCGCAGGGGCCTACTCTGGAAACACCATATATTTT. Translation: CASSPLAGAYSGNTIYF.

This clone was observed a few times. This rearrangement joins TRBV2 to TRBJ2-5; 9 nucleotides line up with TRBD2. CDR1 and CDR2 (germline): SNHLY, FYNNEI. The CDR3 length is 19 residues. J gave up 5 bases and V 0 bases, and 16 bases lay outside the gene matches. The CDR3: CASSEAIGGGRADSETQYF. Here the CDR3 DNA reads TGTGCCAGCAGTGAAGCAATTGGAGGCGGGAGGGCCGATTCGGAGACCCAGTACTTC.

The chain is built from TRBV6-1 and TRBJ1-4, with D uncertain. CDR3 length: 13 amino acids. The V gene's germline CDR1 is MNHNS and CDR2 SASEGT. The V end was cut by 8 bases, the J end by 2 bases, with 9 bases between. The CDR3 protein is CASELVTNEKLFF. CDR3 sequence (DNA): TGTGCCAGCGAGTTGGTCACTAATGAAAAACTGTTTTTT.

The DNA for the CDR3 is TGCAGTGCGAAAATCGGGGAGACCCAGTACTTC. This encodes CSAKIGETQYF. The J gene is TRBJ2-5, the V gene TRBV20-1, with no clear D. Between the trimmed V and J ends, which lost 6 bases and 5 bases, there was a span of 10 bases. The V gene's germline CDR1 is DFQATT and CDR2 SNEGSKA (reference sequence). CDR3 size: 11 residues.

The chain couples TRBV6-5 to TRBJ1-6; 7 bases agree with TRBD1. With 4 bases clipped from V and 7 bases from J, the junction kept 7 bases outside the gene matches. The CDR3 runs 15 residues. Germline CDR1 and CDR2: MNHEY and SVGAGI. The chain's CDR3 is CASSLTGQLNSPLHF. The CDR3 region has the DNA TGTGCCAGCAGTTTGACAGGGCAACTAAATTCACCCCTCCACTTT.

The chain employs TRBV7-8 and TRBJ1-5; D is uncertain. The CDR3 has 15 amino acids. Per the germline V gene, CDR1 is SGHVS and CDR2 is FQNEAQ. V lost 1 base, J lost 6 bases, and 13 bases lay in between. The CDR3 DNA reads TGTGCCAGCAGCTTAGGAGTAAGGGAGGGTCAGCCCCAGCATTTT. Protein: CASSLGVREGQPQHF.

The gene calls are TRBV5-6 and TRBJ1-2; D remains ambiguous. The V gene lost 2 bases and the J gene lost 0 bases, with 14 bases spanning the gap. The CDR3 contains 16 residues. CDR1 SGHDT and CDR2 YYEEEE come from the germline V gene. The CDR3 loop is CASSLTPPETNYGYTF. In DNA form, the CDR3 reads TGTGCCAGCAGCTTAACCCCCCCAGAAACTAACTATGGCTACACCTTC.

The chain recombines TRBV4-3 with TRBJ2-7; 8 bases fit TRBD1. This CDR3 is built from 15 residues. The V segment lost 0 bases and the J segment 3 bases; nucleotides outside the gene matches: 4. CDR1 and CDR2 (germline): LGHNA, YSLEER. CDR3 in amino acids: CASSQEEGQDYEQYF. The CDR3 DNA reads TGCGCCAGCAGCCAAGAAGAGGGACAGGACTACGAGCAGTACTTC.

A word on this clone: At the DNA level, this CDR3 is encoded by other sequences in the same sample as well. This chain joins TRBV14 and TRBJ2-7; D remains ambiguous. The length of the CDR3 is 15 residues. V lost 0 bases, J lost 0 bases, and 9 bases lay in between. The V gene's germline CDR1 is SGHDN and CDR2 FVKESK. The CDR3 DNA reads TGTGCCAGCAGCCAAGATCCAGAAAGCTCCTACGAGCAGTACTTC. Translated: CASSQDPESSYEQYF.

CDR3 sequence: CASSFEGASRNNYGYTF. The DNA for the CDR3 is TGTGCCAGCAGCTTCGAGGGGGCCAGCCGGAATAACTATGGCTACACCTTC. J is TRBJ1-2 and V is TRBV7-8; 7 nucleotides agree with TRBD1. V shed 3 bases and J 1 base; nucleotides not matched to a gene: 11. The germline gives CDR1 SGHVS, CDR2 FQNEAQ. The CDR3 contains 17 residues.

The rearrangement links TRBV7-8 to TRBJ2-1, with TRBD1 as a possible D gene (5 bases). Per germline, CDR1 SGHVS and CDR2 FQNEAQ. Trimming took off 1 base at V and 5 bases at J, with 12 bases between the two ends. The CDR3 has 15 residues. CDR3 coding DNA: TGTGCCAGCAGCTTAGTGGGGCTTGGTGACAATGAGCAGTTCTTC. The encoded protein is CASSLVGLGDNEQFF.

This clone has a handful of counts. The V and J genes are TRBV4-2 and TRBJ1-4, with TRBD1 identical over 7 bases. The CDR3 totals 16 residues. J gave up 1 base and V 2 bases, and 4 bases lay outside the gene matches. The V gene's germline CDR1 is LGHNA and CDR2 YNFKEQ. The CDR3 DNA follows: TGTGCCAGCAGCCAATCTCAGGGGGAAACTAATGAAAAACTGTTTTTT. It yields the protein CASSQSQGETNEKLFF.

This clone was found once. The chain recombines TRBV28 with TRBJ1-4; D possibly corresponds to TRBD1 (6 bases). The CDR3 runs to 14 residues. Germline loops: CDR1 MDHEN, CDR2 SYDVKM. V was trimmed by 3 bases and J by 8 bases, leaving 13 bases between them. The CDR3 here is CASSFSRGGEKLFF. The CDR3 bases are TGTGCCAGCAGTTTCTCGAGGGGGGGGGAAAAACTGTTTTTT.

This clone was detected only a few times. The chain couples TRBV6-1 to TRBJ2-2; unclear D gene. The CDR3 extends over 16 amino acids. Germline loops: CDR1 MNHNS, CDR2 SASEGT. The germline V and J ends were trimmed by 1 base and 3 bases, with 12 bases remaining between them. This chain's CDR3 is CASSEGNSQYTGELFF. DNA for the CDR3: TGTGCCAGCAGTGAAGGTAATAGCCAGTACACCGGGGAGCTGTTTTTT.

This chain links TRBV19 with TRBJ2-5, with 12 bases identical to TRBD2. The CDR3 sequence is 15 residues long. Germline trimming cut 7 bases from V and 4 bases from J; bases unmatched to any gene: 7. Germline loops: CDR1 LNHDA, CDR2 SQIVND (reference sequence). The DNA for the CDR3 is TGTGCCAGTAATAGTCCGGGACTAGCGGGAGAGACCCAGTACTTC. Translated, it gives CASNSPGLAGETQYF. Using reference TRBV19 and TRBJ2-5 for the parts outside the CDR3, the full variable domain is DGGITQSPKYLFRKEGQNVTLSCEQNLNHDAMYWYRQDPGQGLRLIYYSQIVNDFQKGDIAEGYSVSREKKESFPLTVTSAQKNPTAFYLCASNSPGLAGETQYFGPGTRLLVL.

This clone has just a few counts. This sequence joins TRBV29-1 and TRBJ2-7; the match to TRBD2 covers 7 bases. CDR3 size: 14 residues. Unmatched junction bases numbered 9, after V lost 4 bases and J lost 3 bases. Germline CDR1 SQVTM, CDR2 ANQGSEA. CDR3 coding DNA: TGCAGCGTTGGGGGGAGGGGTAGGGACTACGAGCAGTACTTC. Translated, it gives CSVGGRGRDYEQYF.

The V and J genes are TRBV7-3 and TRBJ2-1, with a possible D match to TRBD2 (6 bases). The CDR3 has 15 amino acids. Trimming removed 5 bases at V and 0 bases at J, with 11 bases between. CDR1 SGHTA and CDR2 FQGTGA come from the germline V gene. CDR3 in DNA: TGTGCCAGCAGCCCTGGGGGGAGCTCCTACAATGAGCAGTTCTTC. Translating gives CASSPGGSSYNEQFF.